This TCR beta chain was identified during a study of T cells in Graves' hyperthyroidism and ophthalmopathy. Study-wide findings and caveats: Also found in blood were most expanded thyroid clonotypes above 0.001. Ophthalmopathy, as predicted by the model, came a median roughly 6.8 months after the prediction.

In its sample, this clonotype was seen a few times. What it recognizes is unknown. The CDR3 length is 15 residues. V shed 4 bases and J shed 1 base, with 10 bases lying between them. CDR1 is MNHNS and CDR2 is SASEGT in the germline V gene. The TCR beta CDR3 regions underwent amplification using RNA transcripts as the source. A first-round RT-PCR of the TCR CDR3 used the HTBI primer set. Each CDR3 protein is one row after TCRdb ran MiXCR on the multiplex PCR reads. The table includes around 500,000 distinct CDR3 sequences, roughly 16% detected once. This chain uses TRBV6-1 with TRBJ2-2, with D perhaps matching TRBD1 or TRBD2 (5 bases each). The sequencing sample was made of blood. The TCR comes from a woman in her 30s with Graves' ophthalmopathy. DNA for the CDR3: TGTGCCAGCAGTGCCCGGGGACGGAACACCGGGGAGCTGTTTTTT. Protein product: CASSARGRNTGELFF.